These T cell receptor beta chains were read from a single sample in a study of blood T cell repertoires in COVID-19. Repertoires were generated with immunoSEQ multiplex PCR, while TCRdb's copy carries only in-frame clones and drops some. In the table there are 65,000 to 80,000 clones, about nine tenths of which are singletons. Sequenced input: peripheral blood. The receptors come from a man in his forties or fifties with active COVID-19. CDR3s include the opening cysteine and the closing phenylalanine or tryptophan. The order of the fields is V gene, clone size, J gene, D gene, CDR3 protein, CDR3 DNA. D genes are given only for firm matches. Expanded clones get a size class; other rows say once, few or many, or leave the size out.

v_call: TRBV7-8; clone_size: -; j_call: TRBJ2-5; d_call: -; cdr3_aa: CASSPKGGETQYF; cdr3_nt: TGTGCCAGCAGCCCAAAGGGGGGGGAGACCCAGTACTTC
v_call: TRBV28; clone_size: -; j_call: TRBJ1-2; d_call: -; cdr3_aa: CASSLLILDSLRVTNYGYTF; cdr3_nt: TGTGCCAGCAGTTTACTTATATTGGACAGCCTCAGAGTAACTAACTATGGCTACACCTTC
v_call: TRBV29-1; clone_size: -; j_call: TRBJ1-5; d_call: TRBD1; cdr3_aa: CSVAGQGGGSNQPQHF; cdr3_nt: TGCAGCGTAGCGGGACAGGGGGGTGGTAGCAATCAGCCCCAGCATTTT
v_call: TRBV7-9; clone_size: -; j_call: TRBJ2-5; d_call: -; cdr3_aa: CASSSGTKETQYF; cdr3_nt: TGTGCCAGCAGCTCCGGGACAAAAGAGACCCAGTACTTC
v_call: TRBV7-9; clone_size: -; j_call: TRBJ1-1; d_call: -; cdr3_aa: CASSFNYDTEAFF; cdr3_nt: TGTGCCAGCAGCTTCAACTACGACACTGAAGCTTTCTTT
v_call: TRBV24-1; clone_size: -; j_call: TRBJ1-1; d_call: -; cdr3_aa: CATSDSRQGGTEAFF; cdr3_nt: TGTGCCACCAGTGATAGTCGGCAGGGTGGCACTGAAGCTTTCTTT
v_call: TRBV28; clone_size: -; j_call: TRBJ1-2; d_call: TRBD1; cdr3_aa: CASSNRGAVYGYTF; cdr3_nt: TGTGCCAGCAGTAACAGGGGAGCGGTCTATGGCTACACCTTC
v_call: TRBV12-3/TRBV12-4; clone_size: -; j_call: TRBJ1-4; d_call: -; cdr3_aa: CASSQIVGGKLFF; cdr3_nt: TGTGCCAGCAGCCAAATCGTGGGGGGAAAACTGTTTTTT
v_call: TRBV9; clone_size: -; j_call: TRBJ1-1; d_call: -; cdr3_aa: CASSRRGLETEAFF; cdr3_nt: TGTGCCAGCAGCAGACGGGGTTTGGAGACTGAAGCTTTCTTT
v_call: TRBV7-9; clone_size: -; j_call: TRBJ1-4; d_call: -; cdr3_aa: CASSLAQRNEKLFF; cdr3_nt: TGTGCCAGCAGCTTAGCGCAGCGGAATGAAAAACTGTTTTTT
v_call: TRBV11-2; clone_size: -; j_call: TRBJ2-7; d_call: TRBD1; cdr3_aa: CASSGQGGSYEQYF; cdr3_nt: TGTGCCAGCAGTGGACAGGGTGGGTCCTACGAGCAGTACTTC
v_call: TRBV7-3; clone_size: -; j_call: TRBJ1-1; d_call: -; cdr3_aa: CASSWDLDTEAFF; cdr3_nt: TGTGCCAGCAGCTGGGACTTGGACACTGAAGCTTTCTTT
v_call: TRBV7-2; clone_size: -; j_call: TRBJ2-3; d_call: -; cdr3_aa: CASTLTVSTDTQYF; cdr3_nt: TGTGCCAGCACCCTAACCGTCAGCACAGATACGCAGTATTTT
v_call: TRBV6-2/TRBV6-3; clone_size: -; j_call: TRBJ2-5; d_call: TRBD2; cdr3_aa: CASSGQLAGVETQYF; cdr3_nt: TGTGCCAGCAGTGGTCAACTAGCGGGGGTTGAGACCCAGTACTTC
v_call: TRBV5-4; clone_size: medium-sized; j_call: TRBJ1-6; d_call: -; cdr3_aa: CASSFSGVNSPLHF; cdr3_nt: TGTGCCAGCAGCTTTTCAGGGGTGAATTCACCCCTCCACTTT
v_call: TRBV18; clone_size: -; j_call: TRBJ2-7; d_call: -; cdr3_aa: CASSPTSAYEQYF; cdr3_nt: TGTGCCAGCTCGCCAACGAGTGCCTACGAGCAGTACTTC
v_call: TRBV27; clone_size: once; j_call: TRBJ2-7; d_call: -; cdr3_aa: CASSLMGDTYEQYF; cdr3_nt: TGTGCCAGCAGCCTCATGGGGGACACCTACGAGCAGTACTTC
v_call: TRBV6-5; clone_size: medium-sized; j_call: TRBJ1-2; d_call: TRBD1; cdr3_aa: CASSYSRTGGGYGYTF; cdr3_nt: TGTGCCAGCAGTTACTCCCGGACAGGGGGCGGGTATGGCTACACCTTC
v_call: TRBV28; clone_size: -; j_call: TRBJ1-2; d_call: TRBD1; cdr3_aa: CASSSGQFYGYTF; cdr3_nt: TGTGCCAGCAGTTCGGGACAGTTCTATGGCTACACCTTC
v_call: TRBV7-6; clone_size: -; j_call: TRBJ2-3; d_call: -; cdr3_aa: CASSVGGGLADTQYF; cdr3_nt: TGTGCCAGCAGCGTGGGGGGGGGCCTCGCAGATACGCAGTATTTT
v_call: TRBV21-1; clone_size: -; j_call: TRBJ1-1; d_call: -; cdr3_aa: CASSPLDTEAFF; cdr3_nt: TGTGCCAGCAGCCCCCTAGACACTGAAGCTTTCTTT
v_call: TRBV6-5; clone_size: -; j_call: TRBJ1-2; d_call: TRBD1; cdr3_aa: CASSIKRPGGSGYTF; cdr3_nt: TGTGCCAGCAGCATAAAGAGACCAGGGGGCAGCGGCTACACCTTC
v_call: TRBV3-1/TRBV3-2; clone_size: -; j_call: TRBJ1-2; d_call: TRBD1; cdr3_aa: CASSQRTGWGYTF; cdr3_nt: TGTGCCAGCAGCCAAAGGACAGGGTGGGGCTACACCTTC
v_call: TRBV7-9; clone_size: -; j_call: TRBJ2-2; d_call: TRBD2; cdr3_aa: CASSMRLAGAGELFF; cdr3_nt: TGTGCCAGCAGCATGAGACTAGCGGGAGCCGGGGAGCTGTTTTTT
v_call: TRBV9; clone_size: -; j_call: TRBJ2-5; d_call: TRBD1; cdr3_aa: CASSATGKTQETQYF; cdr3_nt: TGTGCCAGCAGCGCGACAGGGAAGACTCAAGAGACCCAGTACTTC
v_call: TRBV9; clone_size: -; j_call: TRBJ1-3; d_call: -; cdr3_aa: CASSVVASSGNTIYF; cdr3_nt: TGTGCCAGCAGCGTAGTAGCTAGCTCTGGAAACACCATATATTTT
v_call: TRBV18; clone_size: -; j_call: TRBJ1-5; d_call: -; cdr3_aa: CASSSQGGNQPQHF; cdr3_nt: TGTGCCAGCTCATCCCAAGGGGGCAATCAGCCCCAGCATTTT
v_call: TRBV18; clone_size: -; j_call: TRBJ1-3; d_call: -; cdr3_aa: CASSPGTSKNTIYF; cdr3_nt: TGTGCCAGCTCACCAGGGACAAGTAAAAACACCATATATTTT
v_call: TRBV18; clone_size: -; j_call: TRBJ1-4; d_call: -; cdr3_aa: CASSLSWGGHEKLFF; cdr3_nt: TGTGCCAGCTCACTTTCGTGGGGGGGCCATGAAAAACTGTTTTTT
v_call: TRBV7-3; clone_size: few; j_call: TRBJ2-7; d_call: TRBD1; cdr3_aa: CASSSLGGAYEQYF; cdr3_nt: TGTGCCAGCAGCTCCCTAGGGGGCGCGTACGAGCAGTACTTC
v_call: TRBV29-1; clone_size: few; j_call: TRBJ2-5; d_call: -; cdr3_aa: CSVEKTGKGTQYF; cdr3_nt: TGCAGCGTCGAAAAGACAGGCAAGGGGACCCAGTACTTC
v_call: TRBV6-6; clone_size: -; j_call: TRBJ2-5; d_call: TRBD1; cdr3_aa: CASSKGQGFQETQYF; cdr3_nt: TGTGCCAGCTCTAAGGGACAGGGTTTCCAAGAGACCCAGTACTTC